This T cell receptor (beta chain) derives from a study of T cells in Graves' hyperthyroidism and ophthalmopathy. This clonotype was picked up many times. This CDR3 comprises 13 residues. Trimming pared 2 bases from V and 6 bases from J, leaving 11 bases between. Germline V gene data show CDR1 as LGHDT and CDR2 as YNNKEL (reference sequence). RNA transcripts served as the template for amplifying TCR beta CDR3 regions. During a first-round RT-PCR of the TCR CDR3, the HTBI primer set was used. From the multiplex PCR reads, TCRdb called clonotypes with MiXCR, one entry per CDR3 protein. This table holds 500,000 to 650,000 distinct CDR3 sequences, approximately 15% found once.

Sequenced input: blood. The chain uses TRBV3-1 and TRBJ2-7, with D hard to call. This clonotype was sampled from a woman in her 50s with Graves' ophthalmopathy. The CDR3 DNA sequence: TGTGCCAGCAGCCAAAGGTATTCAGGCGAGCAGTACTTC. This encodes CASSQRYSGEQYF.